Described below is a single TCR beta chain sequence and its context. Other DNA sequences of this sample code for an identical CDR3. Some clones are missing from TCRdb's copy, which holds only in-frame ones; the method was immunoSEQ multiplex PCR. The sample has some 2 million clones, around 96% seen once. These data belong to a study of shared clonotypes between healthy human individuals. V lost 1 base and J 5 bases, leaving 8 bases between the germline ends. The germline V gene has CDR1 SGHAT and CDR2 FQNNGV. The CDR3 is 14 residues long. Naive CD8 cells lacked CD45RO and underwent positive selection for CCR7, leaving out terminally differentiated effector memory CD45RA+ cells. All donors were healthy HIV-negative adults lacking recent acute infections or vaccinations.

The sequenced sample consisted of naive CD8+ T cells sorted from blood. This chain connects TRBV11-2 to TRBJ2-2, with D perhaps TRBD2 (6 bases). This sequence was found in a young man in good health. The CDR3 DNA is TGTGCCAGCAGCTTAGCGGGAGATACCGGGGAGCTGTTTTTT. This gives the protein CASSLAGDTGELFF. Using reference TRBV11-2 and TRBJ2-2 for the parts outside the CDR3, the full variable domain is EAGVAQSPRYKIIEKRQSVAFWCNPISGHATLYWYQQILGQGPKLLIQFQNNGVVDDSQLPKDRFSAERLKGVDSTLKIQPAKLEDSAVYLCASSLAGDTGELFFGEGSRLTVL.